The TCR beta chain described here comes from a study of post-analysis software for immune sequencing data. Regarding the study as a whole: F-measure co-clustering was strong for batch-matched samples. Patients had higher frequencies than controls of a handful of TRBV segments, including TRBV5-6, TRBV5-1 and TRBV20-1. For normalized Chao1 diversity, multiple sclerosis patients scored significantly lower than controls did.

On this clonotype itself: The target antigen is unknown.

Every TCR beta cDNA library bore unique molecular identifiers. In TCRdb, the PCR reads were re-called with MiXCR into one record per CDR3 protein. The repertoire holds around 200,000 distinct CDR3 sequences, with over 25% as singletons. Germline V gene data show CDR1 as LNHNV and CDR2 as YYDKDF (reference sequence). CDR3 size: 13 residues. Trimming took 5 bases from V and 7 from J, leaving 12 bases between them. The rearrangement uses TRBV15 and TRBJ2-1; tentatively, D is TRBD2 (6 bases). Material: blood. The sequence came from a girl younger than 18 with multiple sclerosis. This CDR3 is CATSPRGGNEQFF. The CDR3 coding sequence is TGTGCCACCAGCCCCCGTGGGGGGAATGAGCAGTTCTTC.